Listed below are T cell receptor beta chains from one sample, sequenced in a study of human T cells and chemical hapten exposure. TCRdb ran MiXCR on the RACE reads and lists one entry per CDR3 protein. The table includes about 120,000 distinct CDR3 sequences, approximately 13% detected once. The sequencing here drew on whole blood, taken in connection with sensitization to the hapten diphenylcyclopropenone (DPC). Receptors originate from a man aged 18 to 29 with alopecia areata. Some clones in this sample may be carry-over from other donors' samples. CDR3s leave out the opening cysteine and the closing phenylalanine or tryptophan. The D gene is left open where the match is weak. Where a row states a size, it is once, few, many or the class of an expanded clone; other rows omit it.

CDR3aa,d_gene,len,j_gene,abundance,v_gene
SARDYRGRNYGYT,TRBD1,13,TRBJ1-2,-,TRBV20-1
ASSLDAGEAF,-,10,TRBJ1-1,few,TRBV27
ASSQFSRSADTQY,-,13,TRBJ2-3,-,TRBV3-1
ASSPDSLNEKLF,-,12,TRBJ1-4,-,TRBV7-9
ASSPRQGDNSPLH,TRBD1,13,TRBJ1-6,-,TRBV12-3/TRBV12-4
ASRPTSNTEAF,-,11,TRBJ1-1,-,TRBV6-2/TRBV6-3
ASSSRSYFGQGRNYGYT,TRBD1,17,TRBJ1-2,-,TRBV2
SASSFRGLLKDRYEQY,TRBD1,16,TRBJ2-7,few,TRBV20-1
ASSQVQGPNEKLF,-,13,TRBJ1-4,few,TRBV4-1
ASSPVLAGSSDTQY,TRBD2,14,TRBJ2-3,few,TRBV18
ASSPRTGFFSNYGYT,TRBD1,15,TRBJ1-2,-,TRBV11-2
SVEHRGFYGYT,TRBD1,11,TRBJ1-2,few,TRBV29-1
AIGLAASTDTQY,-,12,TRBJ2-3,-,TRBV10-3